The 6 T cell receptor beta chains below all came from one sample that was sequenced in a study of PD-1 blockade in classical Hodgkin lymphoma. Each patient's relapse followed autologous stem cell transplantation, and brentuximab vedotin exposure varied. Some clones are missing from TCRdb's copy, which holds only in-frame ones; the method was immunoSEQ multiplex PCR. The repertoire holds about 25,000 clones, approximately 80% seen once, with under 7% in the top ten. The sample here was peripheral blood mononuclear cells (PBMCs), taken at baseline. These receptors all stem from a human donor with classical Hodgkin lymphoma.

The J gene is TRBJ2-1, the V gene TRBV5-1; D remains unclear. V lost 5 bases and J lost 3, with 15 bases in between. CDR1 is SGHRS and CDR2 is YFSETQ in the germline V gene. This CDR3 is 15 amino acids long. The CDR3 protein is CASRLSVQSYNEQFF. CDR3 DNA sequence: TGCGCCAGCAGACTGTCGGTTCAGAGCTACAATGAGCAGTTCTTC.

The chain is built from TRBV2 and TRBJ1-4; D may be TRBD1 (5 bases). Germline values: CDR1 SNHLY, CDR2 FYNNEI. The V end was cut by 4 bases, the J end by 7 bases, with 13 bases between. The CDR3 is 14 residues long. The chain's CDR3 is CASSAGRAGEKLFF. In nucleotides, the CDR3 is TGTGCCAGCAGTGCAGGCAGGGCGGGTGAAAAACTGTTTTTT.

The CDR3 DNA reads as TGTGCCAGCAGCTTAGGGCCCTCGGGGCAGTACTTC. Its translation is CASSLGPSGQYF. V and J are TRBV7-2 and TRBJ2-7; the D is unclear. Germline values: CDR1 SGHTA, CDR2 FQGNSA. The CDR3 runs to 12 residues. V was trimmed by 1 base and J by 9 bases, leaving 10 bases between them.

The CDR3 sequence is CASSGLLDTSYEQYF. CDR3 coding DNA: TGTGCCAGCAGTGGACTGCTGGACACCTCCTACGAGCAGTACTTC. The genes are TRBV6-1 and TRBJ2-7; the D gene is possibly TRBD1 (5 bases). Germline CDR1 and CDR2: MNHNS and SASEGT. CDR3 length: 15 amino acids. Deletions cut 4 bases from V and 0 bases from J, with 13 bases between.

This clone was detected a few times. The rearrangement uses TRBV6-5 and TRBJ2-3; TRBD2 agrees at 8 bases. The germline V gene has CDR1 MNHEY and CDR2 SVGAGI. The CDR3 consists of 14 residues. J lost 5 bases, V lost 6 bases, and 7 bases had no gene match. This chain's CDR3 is CASSRGLAGDTQYF. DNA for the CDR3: TGTGCCAGCAGCCGCGGACTAGCTGGAGATACGCAGTATTTT.

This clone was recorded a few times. The DNA of the CDR3 is TGTGCCAGCAGCTCCAGGATGTCCGGGCGGGAGCAGTACTTC. It codes for CASSSRMSGREQYF. The chain links TRBV11-2 to TRBJ2-7; D is unresolved. CDR1 and CDR2 from the germline V gene are SGHAT and FQNNGV. This CDR3 has 14 amino acids. The V and J ends lost 4 bases and 7 bases respectively, with 17 bases between them.